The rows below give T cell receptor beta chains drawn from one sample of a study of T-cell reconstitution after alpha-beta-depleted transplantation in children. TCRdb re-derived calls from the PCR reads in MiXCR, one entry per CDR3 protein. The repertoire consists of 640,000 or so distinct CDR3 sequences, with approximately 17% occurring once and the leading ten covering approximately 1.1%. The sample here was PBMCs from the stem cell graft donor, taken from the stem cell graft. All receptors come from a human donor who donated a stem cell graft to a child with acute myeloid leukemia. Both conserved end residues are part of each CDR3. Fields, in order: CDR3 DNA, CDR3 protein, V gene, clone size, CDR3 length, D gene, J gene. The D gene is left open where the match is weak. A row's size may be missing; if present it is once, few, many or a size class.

DNA: TGTGCCAGCAGTTTCGGCAGGGGGCGATTGGCGATTGGAGAAAAACTGTTTTTT
CDR3: CASSFGRGRLAIGEKLFF
V: TRBV12-3/TRBV12-4
size: few
length: 18
D: TRBD1
J: TRBJ1-4

DNA: TGTGCCGGCCGGGACTTAAGCACAGATACGCAGTATTTT
CDR3: CAGRDLSTDTQYF
V: TRBV30
size: .
length: 13
D: .
J: TRBJ2-3

DNA: TGCAGTGCCAGGAGCTCCTATAATTCACCCCTCCACTTT
CDR3: CSARSSYNSPLHF
V: TRBV20-1
size: many
length: 13
D: .
J: TRBJ1-6

DNA: TGCAGCGCATGGGACAGGGTAGATGAGCAGTTCTTC
CDR3: CSAWDRVDEQFF
V: TRBV29-1
size: .
length: 12
D: TRBD1
J: TRBJ2-1

DNA: TGTGCCAGCAGCATAAGTGGGACCACTGAAGCTTTCTTT
CDR3: CASSISGTTEAFF
V: TRBV7-2
size: few
length: 13
D: .
J: TRBJ1-1

DNA: TGCGCCAGCAGCCAGATGACTCCATCTAATGAAAAACTGTTTTTT
CDR3: CASSQMTPSNEKLFF
V: TRBV4-1
size: once
length: 15
D: .
J: TRBJ1-4

DNA: TGTGCCAGCAGCTATTATCGGACAGACCAAGAGACCCAGTACTTC
CDR3: CASSYYRTDQETQYF
V: TRBV7-9
size: .
length: 15
D: .
J: TRBJ2-5

DNA: TGCAGTGCCCCAGTGAGGTACGAGCAGTACTTC
CDR3: CSAPVRYEQYF
V: TRBV20-1
size: many
length: 11
D: .
J: TRBJ2-7

DNA: TGTGCCAGCAGCACCGGGACATCATCCTACGAGCAGTACTTC
CDR3: CASSTGTSSYEQYF
V: TRBV7-9
size: many
length: 14
D: .
J: TRBJ2-7

DNA: TGCAGTGTTGGGGGGCGGCGGACGGGGAGCAATCGGCCCCAGCATTTT
CDR3: CSVGGRRTGSNRPQHF
V: TRBV20-1
size: .
length: 16
D: .
J: TRBJ1-5

DNA: TGTGCCAGCAATACAGGGGGCAGCGGAAATTTACGTGGCTACACCTTC
CDR3: CASNTGGSGNLRGYTF
V: TRBV6-2/TRBV6-3
size: once
length: 16
D: TRBD1
J: TRBJ1-2

DNA: TGTGCCAGCAGCTTAGATGCAGCCAACTACTACAATGAGCAGTTCTTC
CDR3: CASSLDAANYYNEQFF
V: TRBV7-2
size: many
length: 16
D: .
J: TRBJ2-1

DNA: TGTGCCACCAGTGAGCAGACAGGGGATGAGCAGTTCTTC
CDR3: CATSEQTGDEQFF
V: TRBV24-1
size: few
length: 13
D: TRBD1
J: TRBJ2-1

DNA: TGTGCCAGCACCCGGGACCCAGGGGAAAAACTGTTTTTT
CDR3: CASTRDPGEKLFF
V: TRBV7-8
size: few
length: 13
D: .
J: TRBJ1-4

DNA: TGCAGTGCTACTAGTTTCCCCCAAGGGGCCAACGTCCTGACTTTC
CDR3: CSATSFPQGANVLTF
V: TRBV20-1
size: few
length: 15
D: .
J: TRBJ2-6

DNA: TGTGCCACCAGCAGAGCTAGTGGCAATCAGCCCCAGCATTTT
CDR3: CATSRASGNQPQHF
V: TRBV15
size: .
length: 14
D: .
J: TRBJ1-5

DNA: TGTGCCACTTCTAGGGGCCAGTACAATGAGCAGTTCTTC
CDR3: CATSRGQYNEQFF
V: TRBV27
size: few
length: 13
D: .
J: TRBJ2-1

DNA: TGCAGTGCTAGAGATACGGGAACGGTTCACATTGAGCAGTTCTTC
CDR3: CSARDTGTVHIEQFF
V: TRBV20-1
size: once
length: 15
D: .
J: TRBJ2-1

DNA: TGTGCCAGCTCACCACAGCCGGTCCTAGCCAAAAACATTCAGTACTTC
CDR3: CASSPQPVLAKNIQYF
V: TRBV18
size: .
length: 16
D: .
J: TRBJ2-4

DNA: TGCGCCAGCAGCAAGGGACAGGGGGGAGCCGGGGAGCTGTTTTTT
CDR3: CASSKGQGGAGELFF
V: TRBV4-1
size: few
length: 15
D: TRBD1
J: TRBJ2-2

DNA: TGTGCCAGCAGCAGGGACAGGGGGCTAAGTGAGCAGTACTTC
CDR3: CASSRDRGLSEQYF
V: TRBV9
size: few
length: 14
D: TRBD1
J: TRBJ2-7

DNA: TGTGCCAGCAGCTTAATTATGACAGGAGGTCATCAGCCCCAGCATTTT
CDR3: CASSLIMTGGHQPQHF
V: TRBV7-2
size: few
length: 16
D: .
J: TRBJ1-5

DNA: TGTGCCAGCAGCCTAGGACAGGGGGGTGAAGCTTTCTTT
CDR3: CASSLGQGGEAFF
V: TRBV7-9
size: many
length: 13
D: TRBD1
J: TRBJ1-1

DNA: TGCAGCGTGGTGCTGGGACAGGTTTACAATGAGCAGTTCTTC
CDR3: CSVVLGQVYNEQFF
V: TRBV29-1
size: many
length: 14
D: TRBD1
J: TRBJ2-1

DNA: TGCAGTGCTGTAACTTCCGGGACAGGGGGCCAGGGACAGCCCCAGCATTTT
CDR3: CSAVTSGTGGQGQPQHF
V: TRBV20-1
size: .
length: 17
D: TRBD1
J: TRBJ1-5

DNA: TGTGCCAGCAGCGCGGGAGGTCGACCCGGGGAGCTGTTTTTT
CDR3: CASSAGGRPGELFF
V: TRBV9
size: few
length: 14
D: TRBD2
J: TRBJ2-2

DNA: TGTGCCAGCAGTTACGAAATCTCCTACAATGAGCAGTTCTTC
CDR3: CASSYEISYNEQFF
V: TRBV6-5
size: many
length: 14
D: .
J: TRBJ2-1

DNA: TGTGCCAGCAGCTTACAGGACCTCTCCTACGAGCAGTACTTC
CDR3: CASSLQDLSYEQYF
V: TRBV7-9
size: .
length: 14
D: .
J: TRBJ2-7

DNA: TGCGCCAGCAGTGCGGGACGGTTTAATGAAAAACTGTTTTTT
CDR3: CASSAGRFNEKLFF
V: TRBV5-1
size: few
length: 14
D: .
J: TRBJ1-4

DNA: TGTGCCAGCAGCTCAGGACAGGAGCTTAACTATGGCTACACCTTC
CDR3: CASSSGQELNYGYTF
V: TRBV7-9
size: .
length: 15
D: TRBD1
J: TRBJ1-2

DNA: TGTGCCAGCAGCTTACGCTCGGACACTGAAGCTTTCTTT
CDR3: CASSLRSDTEAFF
V: TRBV7-3
size: many
length: 13
D: .
J: TRBJ1-1

DNA: TGCAGTGCTTATATCCCGGGACAGGGGGCGAATGAGCAGTTCTTC
CDR3: CSAYIPGQGANEQFF
V: TRBV20-1
size: many
length: 15
D: TRBD1
J: TRBJ2-1

DNA: TGTGCCAGCAGCACGGGACAGGACAACTATGGCTACACCTTC
CDR3: CASSTGQDNYGYTF
V: TRBV6-1
size: many
length: 14
D: TRBD1
J: TRBJ1-2

DNA: TGTGCCAGCAGTGGCCGGACAGGATATCAGCCCCAGCATTTT
CDR3: CASSGRTGYQPQHF
V: TRBV6-2/TRBV6-3
size: few
length: 14
D: TRBD1
J: TRBJ1-5

DNA: TGTGCCAGCAGTACCGACAGGGACTACGAGCAGTACTTC
CDR3: CASSTDRDYEQYF
V: TRBV6-6
size: many
length: 13
D: TRBD1
J: TRBJ2-7

DNA: TGTGCCAGCAGCTTTCTCGCGCTAGCTGGAAACACCATATATTTT
CDR3: CASSFLALAGNTIYF
V: TRBV7-9
size: .
length: 15
D: .
J: TRBJ1-3

DNA: TGTGCCAGCAGTTTGGCGGGGGCGAACACCGGGGAGCTGTTTTTT
CDR3: CASSLAGANTGELFF
V: TRBV12-3/TRBV12-4
size: many
length: 15
D: TRBD2
J: TRBJ2-2

DNA: TGTGCCAGCAGCTTACAGGGACATGGCAATCAGCCCCAGCATTTT
CDR3: CASSLQGHGNQPQHF
V: TRBV7-9
size: .
length: 15
D: .
J: TRBJ1-5

DNA: TGTGCCATCAGAGATGGAACTAATGAAAAACTGTTTTTT
CDR3: CAIRDGTNEKLFF
V: TRBV10-3
size: few
length: 13
D: .
J: TRBJ1-4

DNA: TGTGCCAGCAGGGAGGCACAGGCGATCACTGAAGCTTTCTTT
CDR3: CASREAQAITEAFF
V: TRBV6-2/TRBV6-3
size: .
length: 14
D: .
J: TRBJ1-1

DNA: TGTGCCAGCAGCTCCCCGGCGGGGGGCTGGAATGAGCAGTTCTTC
CDR3: CASSSPAGGWNEQFF
V: TRBV7-9
size: .
length: 15
D: TRBD2
J: TRBJ2-1

DNA: TGTGCCAGCAGCTTAGGTGGGAGAGCAGAGTACTTC
CDR3: CASSLGGRAEYF
V: TRBV7-2
size: few
length: 12
D: .
J: TRBJ2-7

DNA: TGCAGTGCTAGAGGAGGCTACCAAGAGACCCAGTACTTC
CDR3: CSARGGYQETQYF
V: TRBV20-1
size: many
length: 13
D: .
J: TRBJ2-5

DNA: TGTGCCACCAGTGGGGGGGAGTTTAACTATGGCTACACCTTC
CDR3: CATSGGEFNYGYTF
V: TRBV24-1
size: .
length: 14
D: .
J: TRBJ1-2

DNA: TGTGCCACCAGCAGGGTCAAGGGCACTGAAGCTTTCTTT
CDR3: CATSRVKGTEAFF
V: TRBV15
size: .
length: 13
D: .
J: TRBJ1-1

DNA: TGCAGTGCTTTGGGGCGGGGGGGCTCTATTACGACTGAAGCTTTCTTT
CDR3: CSALGRGGSITTEAFF
V: TRBV20-1
size: .
length: 16
D: .
J: TRBJ1-1

DNA: TGTGCCAGCAGCTCTCCGGGGTCCTGGGCCCAGTACTTC
CDR3: CASSSPGSWAQYF
V: TRBV7-9
size: many
length: 13
D: .
J: TRBJ2-5

DNA: TGTGCCAGCAGCTCCACCGGGACTAGCGGGGGGGCCGTCCCAGATACGCAGTATTTT
CDR3: CASSSTGTSGGAVPDTQYF
V: TRBV11-2
size: few
length: 19
D: TRBD2
J: TRBJ2-3

DNA: TGCAGCGTTTCTTGGGACACTGCCTACGAGCAGTACTTC
CDR3: CSVSWDTAYEQYF
V: TRBV29-1
size: many
length: 13
D: .
J: TRBJ2-7

DNA: TGTGCCAGCAGCTTTACCACTTCGGGACAGGTCGCCGGGACGCAGTATTTT
CDR3: CASSFTTSGQVAGTQYF
V: TRBV7-9
size: .
length: 17
D: TRBD1
J: TRBJ2-3

DNA: TGTGCCTGCGGGCGGGGGCTCGATCAGCCCCAGCATTTT
CDR3: CACGRGLDQPQHF
V: TRBV6-5
size: many
length: 13
D: .
J: TRBJ1-5

DNA: TGCGCCAGCAGCCAAGTAGGGATCCTCACAGATACGCAGTATTTT
CDR3: CASSQVGILTDTQYF
V: TRBV4-1
size: once
length: 15
D: .
J: TRBJ2-3

DNA: TGCAGCGTTGTAGGTCTGGGGGACAGGGGGCAGTTTGAGCAGTTCTTC
CDR3: CSVVGLGDRGQFEQFF
V: TRBV29-1
size: many
length: 16
D: TRBD1
J: TRBJ2-1

DNA: TGTGCCAGCAGTTCCATTAGCGGGGGGGCGGACAATGAGCAGTTCTTC
CDR3: CASSSISGGADNEQFF
V: TRBV12-3/TRBV12-4
size: many
length: 16
D: TRBD2
J: TRBJ2-1

DNA: TGCAGTGCTAGAGAGATACTAGCGGGGGGTCACAATGAGCAGTTCTTC
CDR3: CSAREILAGGHNEQFF
V: TRBV20-1
size: many
length: 16
D: TRBD2
J: TRBJ2-1